Sequencing of this T cell receptor (beta chain) was carried out in a study of early T cells in non-severe SARS-CoV-2 infection. This clonotype was seen repeatedly, ten times or more. In TCRdb, the 5' RACE reads were re-called with MiXCR into one record per CDR3 protein. The repertoire has approximately 120,000 distinct CDR3 sequences, under 15% of them found once; the top ten carry about a fifth. This TCR derives from an adult who was a healthcare worker with PCR-confirmed SARS-CoV-2 infection or an uninfected control (not recorded which). Sample: whole blood.

CDR3 nucleotides: TGCAGCGTTGTTTCGGGGGGCGTAGGCTACGAGCAGTACTTC. This sequence encodes CSVVSGGVGYEQYF. The chain uses TRBV29-1 and TRBJ2-7; perhaps TRBD2 as D (7 bases). Trimming left V 4 bases short and J 3 bases short, with 16 bases between. The CDR3 is made up of 14 amino acids. CDR1 and CDR2 (germline): SQVTM, ANQGSEA.